What follows is one T cell receptor beta chain and its context. These data are taken from a study of shared clonotypes between healthy human individuals. The test was conducted at deep level. Sequenced by immunoSEQ multiplex PCR; TCRdb stores in-frame clones only, minus some. The repertoire consists of roughly 500,000 clones, with more than 65% occurring once and the leading ten covering roughly 12%. Losses at the gene ends were 0 bases for V and 6 bases for J; bases not matched to a gene: 6. The CDR3 loop spans 16 amino acids. The V gene's germline CDR1 is KGHSH and CDR2 LQKENI. The clonotype was recovered from a woman between 40 and 55 years old in good health. Some clones in this sample may be carry-over from other donors' samples. The specimen was PBMCs. The chain joins TRBV18 to TRBJ2-1, with TRBD2 identical over 9 bases. This chain's CDR3 is CASSPPILAGINEQFF. The CDR3 coding sequence is TGTGCCAGCTCACCACCGATCCTAGCGGGAATCAATGAGCAGTTCTTC.